Shown below are 23 T cell receptor beta chains from a single sample sequenced in a study of blood T cell repertoires in COVID-19. Clones were read by immunoSEQ multiplex PCR, and TCRdb kept only the in-frame ones, dropping some. The table has 43,000 or so clones, roughly 82% seen once. Sample: peripheral blood. Receptors originate from a woman aged 60 to 75 with acute or convalescent COVID-19.

The chain couples TRBV20-1 to TRBJ2-4; perhaps TRBD2 as D (6 bases). CDR3 length equals 11 residues. Germline CDR1 reads DFQATT; CDR2 reads SNEGSKA (reference sequence). V was shortened by 3 bases and J by 7 bases, with 7 bases between the two germline ends. DNA of the CDR3: TGCAGTGCTAGCCGGGGGAACATTCAGTACTTC. This gives the protein CSASRGNIQYF.

The CDR3 DNA reads TGTGCCAGCAGCTGGACAGGCGAGCAGTACTTC. Translation gives CASSWTGEQYF. The V gene is TRBV25-1, the J gene TRBJ2-7; 7 positions agree with TRBD1. This CDR3 has 11 amino acids. V trimming: 6 bases; J trimming: 6 bases; junction bases outside the gene matches: 2. The V gene's germline CDR1 is MGHDK and CDR2 SYGVNS.

V is TRBV30 and J is TRBJ2-2; D unclear. This CDR3 comprises 12 residues. CDR1 and CDR2 (germline): GTSNPN, SVGIG (reference sequence). Trimming took off 2 bases at V and 4 bases at J, with 5 bases between the two ends. The CDR3 spells CAWSPFTGELFF. In DNA form, the CDR3 reads TGTGCCTGGAGTCCCTTCACCGGGGAGCTGTTTTTT.

V gene TRBV19 combines with J gene TRBJ1-2, with 9 nucleotides matching TRBD1. V dropped 9 bases and J dropped 2; count of bases not matched to a gene: 7. The germline V gene encodes CDR1 LNHDA and CDR2 SQIVND (reference sequence). The CDR3 consists of 14 residues. CDR3 amino acids: CASHSGTGNYGYTF. The CDR3 coding sequence is TGTGCCAGCCATTCCGGGACAGGGAACTATGGCTACACCTTC. Supplemented by reference TRBV19 and TRBJ1-2, the full variable domain reads DGGITQSPKYLFRKEGQNVTLSCEQNLNHDAMYWYRQDPGQGLRLIYYSQIVNDFQKGDIAEGYSVSREKKESFPLTVTSAQKNPTAFYLCASHSGTGNYGYTFGSGTRLTVV.

This chain connects TRBV14 to TRBJ2-3; weak D call: TRBD2 (7 bases). CDR1 is SGHDN, CDR2 FVKESK, per germline. The CDR3 has 16 residues. The V and J ends lost 4 bases and 1 base respectively, with 15 bases between them. The CDR3 DNA is TGTGCCAGCAGCCCAATCGCGGGGGCCCGCACAGATACGCAGTATTTT. Its protein product is CASSPIAGARTDTQYF.

The chain couples TRBV4-1 to TRBJ2-2; 15 nucleotides align to TRBD2. The germline gives CDR1 MGHRA, CDR2 YSYEKL. This CDR3 has 18 amino acids. The ends lost 4 bases at V and 5 bases at J; junction bases unmatched: 8. The CDR3 nucleotides are TGCGCCAGCAGCCGAGAACCGGGACTAGCGGGGGGAACCGGGGAGCTGTTTTTT. It translates to CASSREPGLAGGTGELFF.

The chain recombines TRBV5-5 with TRBJ1-2; no firm D call. Germline V gives CDR1 SGHKS, CDR2 YYEKEE (reference sequence). This CDR3 region has 14 residues. V lost 3 bases and J 7 bases, leaving 16 bases between the germline ends. In nucleotides, the CDR3 is TGTGCCAGCAGCTCCACCCCAGGTCTATTTGGCTACACCTTC. It codes for CASSSTPGLFGYTF. Looking up the rest from reference TRBV5-5 and TRBJ1-2 gives the full variable domain: DAGVTQSPTHLIKTRGQQVTLRCSPISGHKSVSWYQQVLGQGPQFIFQYYEKEERGRGNFPDRFSARQFPNYSSELNVNALLLGDSALYLCASSSTPGLFGYTFGSGTRLTVV.

The chain uses TRBV5-6 and TRBJ1-4, with D tentatively TRBD1 (6 bases). The germline gives CDR1 SGHDT, CDR2 YYEEEE. The germline V and J ends were trimmed by 1 base and 1 base, with 11 bases remaining between them. This CDR3 region has 16 residues. The CDR3 loop reads CASSLMGHETNEKLFF. For the CDR3, the DNA is TGTGCCAGCAGCTTGATGGGACACGAAACTAATGAAAAACTGTTTTTT.

The rearrangement uses TRBV6-5 and TRBJ1-4; no reliable D call. This CDR3 is built from 14 residues. In germline, CDR1 is MNHEY, CDR2 SVGAGI. The ends were cut back, 7 bases at V and 0 bases at J, with 9 bases in the middle. Written as DNA, the CDR3 is TGTGCCAGCAAGAGAACTGCAACTAATGAAAAACTGTTTTTT. As protein: CASKRTATNEKLFF.

The V and J genes are TRBV30 and TRBJ2-5; 9 bases are a match to TRBD1. The germline V gene encodes CDR1 GTSNPN and CDR2 SVGIG (reference sequence). This CDR3 spans 13 amino acids. V trimming: 1 base; J trimming: 5 bases; junction bases outside the gene matches: 2. In nucleotides, the CDR3 is TGTGCCTGGAGTGGGACAGGGGCCGAGACCCAGTACTTC. Amino acid sequence: CAWSGTGAETQYF. Using reference TRBV30 and TRBJ2-5 for the parts outside the CDR3, the full variable domain is SQTIHQWPATLVQPVGSPLSLECTVEGTSNPNLYWYRQAAGRGLQLLFYSVGIGQISSEVPQNLSASRPQDRQFILSSKKLLLSDSGFYLCAWSGTGAETQYFGPGTRLLVL.

The gene calls are TRBV6-5 and TRBJ2-1; 8 nucleotides match TRBD2. This CDR3 comprises 14 residues. V shed 6 bases and J 8 bases; nucleotides not matched to a gene: 9. Germline CDR1 reads MNHEY; CDR2 reads SVGAGI. CDR3 protein: CASRLRGTSDEQFF. As DNA, the CDR3 is TGTGCCAGCAGGCTAAGGGGGACTAGTGATGAGCAGTTCTTC.

The chain has TRBV30 and TRBJ2-1, with D possibly being TRBD1 (6 bases). This CDR3 contains 15 residues. Germline values: CDR1 GTSNPN, CDR2 SVGIG (reference sequence). The V and J ends lost 7 bases and 4 bases respectively, with 20 bases between them. Here the CDR3 DNA reads TGTGCCTTTGGGGGCCCCAGGGCCAGATACAATGAGCAGTTCTTC. Translating it yields CAFGGPRARYNEQFF. The full variable domain, in which reference TRBV30 and TRBJ2-1 provide the parts outside the CDR3, is SQTIHQWPATLVQPVGSPLSLECTVEGTSNPNLYWYRQAAGRGLQLLFYSVGIGQISSEVPQNLSASRPQDRQFILSSKKLLLSDSGFYLCAFGGPRARYNEQFFGPGTRLTVL.

The V call is TRBV28, the J call TRBJ1-5; 7 positions match TRBD1. Germline loops: CDR1 MDHEN, CDR2 SYDVKM. The CDR3 is 13 amino acids. V gave up 5 bases and J gave up 7 bases; unmatched junction bases: 5. CDR3 protein: CASSTGVGQPQHF. Here the CDR3 DNA reads TGTGCCAGCAGTACAGGGGTAGGACAGCCCCAGCATTTT.

This chain links TRBV6-5 with TRBJ2-1; maybe TRBD2 (6 bases). The CDR3 contains 15 residues. Trimming stripped 2 bases from V and 4 bases from J, with 12 bases between. Looked up from germline, CDR1 is MNHEY and CDR2 is SVGAGI. The CDR3 sequence is CASSYGGGTYNEQFF. CDR3 coding DNA: TGTGCCAGCAGTTACGGAGGCGGGACTTACAATGAGCAGTTCTTC.

V and J are TRBV6-1 and TRBJ1-1, with 9 bases matching TRBD1. The ends lost 1 base at V and 0 bases at J; junction bases unmatched: 0. The germline gives CDR1 MNHNS, CDR2 SASEGT. There are 15 residues in the CDR3. CDR3 residues: CASSEGTGVNTEAFF. CDR3 bases: TGTGCCAGCAGTGAAGGGACAGGGGTGAACACTGAAGCTTTCTTT.

The chain combines TRBV7-8 with TRBJ1-5; TRBD1 aligns across 7 bases. Germline V gene data show CDR1 as SGHVS and CDR2 as FQNEAQ. After removal of 1 base from V and 5 bases from J, the junction contained 5 bases not matched to a gene. The CDR3 is made up of 15 amino acids. CDR3 sequence (DNA): TGTGCCAGCAGCTTAGTGTCAGGGGGAGATCAGCCCCAGCATTTT. Amino acids: CASSLVSGGDQPQHF.

V gene TRBV29-1 combines with J gene TRBJ2-3, with D possibly matching TRBD1 (6 bases). Per the germline V gene, CDR1 is SQVTM and CDR2 is ANQGSEA. The CDR3 spans 14 residues. V lost 3 bases to trimming and J lost 0 bases, with 10 bases between them. The CDR3 region has the DNA TGCAGCGTTGATCGGGACATTAGCACAGATACGCAGTATTTT. Translating it yields CSVDRDISTDTQYF.

The chain links TRBV19 to TRBJ1-6; unclear D gene. V lost 0 bases to trimming and J lost 8 bases, with 8 bases between them. CDR1 LNHDA and CDR2 SQIVND come from the germline V gene (reference sequence). The CDR3 runs 14 residues. CDR3 DNA sequence: TGTGCCAGTAGTATAGATCCTCCAGATTCACCCCTCCACTTT. Translated, it gives CASSIDPPDSPLHF.

The CDR3 region has the DNA TGTGCCAGCAGCTTAAGGACTACTTCCCCCTACAATGAGCAGTTCTTC. Its protein product is CASSLRTTSPYNEQFF. The chain combines TRBV5-5 with TRBJ2-1, with D maybe TRBD2 (6 bases). The CDR3 spans 16 residues. Trimming cost V 2 bases and J 2 bases, with 14 bases left between them. Germline V lookup: CDR1 SGHKS, CDR2 YYEKEE (reference sequence).

This clone came up a few times. The rearrangement joins TRBV5-8 to TRBJ1-6; D ambiguous. The ends were cut back, 0 bases at V and 7 bases at J, with 5 bases in the middle. Germline V gives CDR1 SGHTS, CDR2 YDEGEE. The CDR3 spans 13 residues. CDR3 DNA sequence: TGTGCCAGCAGCTTGGAGCCGAATTCACCCCTCCACTTT. Translation: CASSLEPNSPLHF.

The chain employs TRBV27 and TRBJ1-5; TRBD1 matches 7 bases. This CDR3 has 15 residues. Per the germline V gene, CDR1 is MNHEY and CDR2 is SMNVEV (reference sequence). The V gene end was trimmed by 6 bases and the J gene end by 4 bases; junction bases not matched to a gene: 9. This CDR3 reads CASRQYGTDNQPQHF. CDR3 sequence (DNA): TGTGCCAGCAGGCAATATGGGACAGATAATCAGCCCCAGCATTTT.

With respect to this clone: A read error may produce the germline difference seen at one junction end. The chain links TRBV2 to TRBJ2-7; D is possibly TRBD2 (5 bases). Germline assignment: CDR1 SNHLY and CDR2 FYNNEI. This CDR3 has 14 residues. The CDR3 reads CASSETRRPYDQYF. The CDR3 DNA follows: TGTGCCAGCAGTGAAACTAGGAGGCCCTACGATCAGTACTTC.

The V gene is TRBV6-4, the J gene TRBJ2-2; D ambiguous. The CDR3 spans 15 residues. Germline CDR1 is MRHNA and CDR2 is SNTAGT. Between the trimmed V and J ends, which lost 0 bases and 0 bases, there was a span of 5 bases. The CDR3 coding sequence is TGTGCCAGCAGTGACTCACAGTCGAACACCGGGGAGCTGTTTTTT. Its protein is CASSDSQSNTGELFF.